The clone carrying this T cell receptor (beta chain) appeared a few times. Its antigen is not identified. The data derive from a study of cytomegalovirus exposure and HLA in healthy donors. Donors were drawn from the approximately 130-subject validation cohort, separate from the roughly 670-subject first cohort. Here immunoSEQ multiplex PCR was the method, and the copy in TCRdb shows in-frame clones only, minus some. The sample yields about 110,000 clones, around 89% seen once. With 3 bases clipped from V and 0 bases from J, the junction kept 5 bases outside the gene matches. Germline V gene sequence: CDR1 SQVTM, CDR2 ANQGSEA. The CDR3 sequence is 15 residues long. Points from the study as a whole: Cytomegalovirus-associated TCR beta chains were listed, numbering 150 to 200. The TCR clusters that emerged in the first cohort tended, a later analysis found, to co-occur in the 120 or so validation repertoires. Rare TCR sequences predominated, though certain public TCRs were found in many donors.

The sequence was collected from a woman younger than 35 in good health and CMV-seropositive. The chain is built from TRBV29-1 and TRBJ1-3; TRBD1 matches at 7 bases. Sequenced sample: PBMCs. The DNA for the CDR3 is TGCAGCGTTGAGGACAGGCATAGCTCTGGAAACACCATATATTTT. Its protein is CSVEDRHSSGNTIYF. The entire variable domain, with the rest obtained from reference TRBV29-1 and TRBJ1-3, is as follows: SAVISQKPSRDICQRGTSLTIQCQVDSQVTMMFWYRQQPGQSLTLIATANQGSEATYESGFVIDKFPISRPNLTFSTLTVSNMSPEDSSIYLCSVEDRHSSGNTIYFGEGSWLTVV.